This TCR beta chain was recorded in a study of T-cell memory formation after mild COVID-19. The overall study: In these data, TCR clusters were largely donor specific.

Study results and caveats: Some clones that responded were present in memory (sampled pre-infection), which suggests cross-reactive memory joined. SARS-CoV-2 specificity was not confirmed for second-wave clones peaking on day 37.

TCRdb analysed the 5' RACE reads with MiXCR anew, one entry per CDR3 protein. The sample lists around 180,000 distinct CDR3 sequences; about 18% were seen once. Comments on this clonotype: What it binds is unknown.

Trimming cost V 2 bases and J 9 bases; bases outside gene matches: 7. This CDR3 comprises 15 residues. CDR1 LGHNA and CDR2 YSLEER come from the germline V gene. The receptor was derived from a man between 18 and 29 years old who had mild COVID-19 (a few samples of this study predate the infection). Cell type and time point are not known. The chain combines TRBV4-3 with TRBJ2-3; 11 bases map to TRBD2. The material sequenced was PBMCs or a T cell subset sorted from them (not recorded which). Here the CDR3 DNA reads TGCGCCAGCAGCCAACTGGTAGCGGGGGGGCACACGCAGTATTTT. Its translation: CASSQLVAGGHTQYF.